The rows below give T cell receptor beta chains drawn from one sample of a study of blood T cell repertoires in COVID-19. Libraries were prepared by immunoSEQ multiplex PCR; TCRdb keeps only in-frame clonotypes and omits some of them. The sample lists around 450,000 clones; around 91% were seen once. The sequencing sample was made of PBMCs or T cells enriched from blood (not recorded which). Every receptor here comes from a man between 18 and 29 years old who had recovered from COVID-19. CDR3s include the opening cysteine and the closing phenylalanine or tryptophan. A D gene is named only where the DNA matches it firmly. Size tells how often a clone was seen (once, few, many) or the class of an expanded clone, and some rows leave it out.

v_call: TRBV2; clone_size: .; d_call: .; j_call: TRBJ1-5; cdr3_aa: CASSEGNRNNQPQHF; cdr3_nt: TGTGCCAGCAGTGAAGGGAACAGGAACAATCAGCCCCAGCATTTT
v_call: TRBV28; clone_size: .; d_call: .; j_call: TRBJ2-7; cdr3_aa: CASRTQGGGSGTYEQYF; cdr3_nt: TGTGCCAGCAGAACCCAGGGGGGAGGTAGCGGAACCTACGAGCAGTACTTC
v_call: TRBV9; clone_size: .; d_call: .; j_call: TRBJ1-6; cdr3_aa: CASSVEGQGTSPLHF; cdr3_nt: TGTGCCAGCAGCGTAGAGGGGCAGGGGACTTCACCCCTCCACTTT
v_call: TRBV5-1; clone_size: once; d_call: .; j_call: TRBJ1-1; cdr3_aa: CASSLVWGGELFTEAFF; cdr3_nt: TGCGCCAGCAGCTTGGTCTGGGGGGGCGAACTTTTCACTGAAGCTTTCTTT
v_call: TRBV6-4; clone_size: .; d_call: .; j_call: TRBJ1-2; cdr3_aa: CASAQLGGLTSGYTF; cdr3_nt: TGTGCCAGCGCTCAGCTGGGGGGGCTAACGAGTGGCTACACCTTC
v_call: TRBV7-2; clone_size: .; d_call: .; j_call: TRBJ1-2; cdr3_aa: CASSLDFDRGNYGYTF; cdr3_nt: TGTGCCAGCAGCTTAGATTTTGATAGGGGCAACTATGGCTACACCTTC
v_call: TRBV14; clone_size: .; d_call: TRBD2; j_call: TRBJ2-3; cdr3_aa: CASSQGLAGGFTDTQYF; cdr3_nt: TGTGCCAGCAGCCAAGGCCTTGCGGGAGGCTTCACAGATACGCAGTATTTT
v_call: TRBV24-1; clone_size: once; d_call: .; j_call: TRBJ1-3; cdr3_aa: CATASGQPGNTIYF; cdr3_nt: TGTGCCACCGCCTCTGGGCAGCCTGGAAACACCATATATTTT
v_call: TRBV5-1; clone_size: few; d_call: .; j_call: TRBJ1-6; cdr3_aa: CASSFQGGDSPLHF; cdr3_nt: TGCGCCAGCAGCTTCCAGGGTGGAGATTCACCCCTCCACTTT
v_call: TRBV2; clone_size: .; d_call: .; j_call: TRBJ2-3; cdr3_aa: CASSGLDTDTQYF; cdr3_nt: TGTGCCAGCAGTGGGCTAGACACAGATACGCAGTATTTT
v_call: TRBV18; clone_size: few; d_call: .; j_call: TRBJ1-3; cdr3_aa: CASSPRDSGNTIYF; cdr3_nt: TGTGCCAGCTCACCCCGGGACTCTGGAAACACCATATATTTT
v_call: TRBV19; clone_size: .; d_call: TRBD1; j_call: TRBJ1-5; cdr3_aa: CASRINRGSGQPQHF; cdr3_nt: TGTGCCAGTCGTATCAACAGGGGCTCGGGTCAGCCCCAGCATTTT
v_call: TRBV7-9; clone_size: .; d_call: TRBD2; j_call: TRBJ2-2; cdr3_aa: CASSSSWREGTGELFF; cdr3_nt: TGTGCCAGCAGCTCCAGTTGGCGGGAGGGCACCGGGGAGCTGTTTTTT
v_call: TRBV28; clone_size: .; d_call: TRBD1; j_call: TRBJ1-5; cdr3_aa: CASSLVRQGVHGNQPQHF; cdr3_nt: TGTGCCAGCAGTTTAGTGCGGCAGGGGGTCCATGGCAATCAGCCCCAGCATTTT
v_call: TRBV14; clone_size: .; d_call: TRBD1; j_call: TRBJ1-4; cdr3_aa: CASSQGQGAREKLFF; cdr3_nt: TGTGCCAGCAGCCAAGGACAGGGGGCGCGGGAAAAACTGTTTTTT
v_call: TRBV6-5; clone_size: .; d_call: TRBD1; j_call: TRBJ2-7; cdr3_aa: CASSYSDRGSDEQYF; cdr3_nt: TGTGCCAGCAGTTACTCTGACAGGGGGAGCGACGAGCAGTACTTC
v_call: TRBV5-1; clone_size: .; d_call: .; j_call: TRBJ2-2; cdr3_aa: CASNQAGSDTGELFF; cdr3_nt: TGCGCCAGCAACCAGGCAGGTTCCGACACCGGGGAGCTGTTTTTT
v_call: TRBV7-7; clone_size: .; d_call: TRBD1; j_call: TRBJ1-4; cdr3_aa: CASSPDREGEKLFF; cdr3_nt: TGTGCCAGCAGCCCCGACAGGGAAGGTGAAAAACTGTTTTTT
v_call: TRBV5-4; clone_size: .; d_call: TRBD2; j_call: TRBJ2-5; cdr3_aa: CASSSTLLADQETQYF; cdr3_nt: TGTGCCAGCAGCTCAACCCTACTAGCGGACCAAGAGACCCAGTACTTC
v_call: TRBV18; clone_size: .; d_call: .; j_call: TRBJ2-1; cdr3_aa: CASSPEMSSYNEQFF; cdr3_nt: TGTGCCAGCTCACCGGAGATGAGCTCCTACAATGAGCAGTTCTTC
v_call: TRBV2; clone_size: .; d_call: TRBD1; j_call: TRBJ1-2; cdr3_aa: CASSRQGDLNYGYTF; cdr3_nt: TGTGCCAGCAGTCGGCAGGGGGACCTAAACTATGGCTACACCTTC
v_call: TRBV2; clone_size: .; d_call: .; j_call: TRBJ1-2; cdr3_aa: CASSELRTYGSDGYTF; cdr3_nt: TGTGCCAGCAGTGAACTACGGACATATGGGTCGGATGGCTACACCTTC
v_call: TRBV27; clone_size: .; d_call: .; j_call: TRBJ1-6; cdr3_aa: CASSYEKAGLAAYRNSPLHF; cdr3_nt: TGTGCCAGCAGTTACGAGAAGGCAGGGCTGGCGGCTTATAGGAATTCACCCCTCCACTTT
v_call: TRBV15; clone_size: .; d_call: .; j_call: TRBJ2-1; cdr3_aa: CATSRAAGPSSYNEQFF; cdr3_nt: TGTGCCACCAGCAGAGCGGCTGGCCCTAGCTCCTACAATGAGCAGTTCTTC
v_call: TRBV11-2; clone_size: .; d_call: TRBD2; j_call: TRBJ2-1; cdr3_aa: CASSFSGSAYNEQFF; cdr3_nt: TGTGCCAGCAGCTTTAGCGGGAGCGCGTACAATGAGCAGTTCTTC
v_call: TRBV3-1/TRBV3-2; clone_size: .; d_call: .; j_call: TRBJ1-1; cdr3_aa: CASSQPLGLRGGNTEAFF; cdr3_nt: TGTGCCAGCAGCCAACCTCTGGGCCTGAGGGGAGGCAACACTGAAGCTTTCTTT
v_call: TRBV5-1; clone_size: once; d_call: TRBD1; j_call: TRBJ1-5; cdr3_aa: CASSPPDRAFQPQHF; cdr3_nt: TGCGCCAGCAGCCCTCCCGACAGGGCCTTTCAGCCCCAGCATTTT
v_call: TRBV4-1; clone_size: .; d_call: .; j_call: TRBJ1-4; cdr3_aa: CASSQRGGLLGNEKLFF; cdr3_nt: TGCGCCAGCAGCCAGAGGGGGGGGCTGTTAGGAAATGAAAAACTGTTTTTT
v_call: TRBV11-2; clone_size: few; d_call: .; j_call: TRBJ1-1; cdr3_aa: CASRKGENTEAFF; cdr3_nt: TGTGCCAGCAGAAAGGGGGAGAACACTGAAGCTTTCTTT
v_call: TRBV5-1; clone_size: few; d_call: TRBD2; j_call: TRBJ2-1; cdr3_aa: CASRNSGADNEQFF; cdr3_nt: TGCGCCAGCAGGAACAGCGGGGCCGACAATGAGCAGTTCTTC
v_call: TRBV11-2; clone_size: .; d_call: TRBD1; j_call: TRBJ1-3; cdr3_aa: CASSLYRDRGNTIYF; cdr3_nt: TGTGCCAGCAGCCTGTACCGGGACAGGGGGAACACCATATATTTT
v_call: TRBV4-2; clone_size: .; d_call: .; j_call: TRBJ2-7; cdr3_aa: CASSHYGEPYEQYF; cdr3_nt: TGTGCCAGCAGCCATTATGGGGAGCCCTACGAGCAGTACTTC
v_call: TRBV24-1; clone_size: .; d_call: .; j_call: TRBJ1-5; cdr3_aa: CATSDLRGQPQHF; cdr3_nt: TGTGCCACCAGTGATTTGAGGGGGCAGCCCCAGCATTTT
v_call: TRBV5-1; clone_size: .; d_call: .; j_call: TRBJ1-6; cdr3_aa: CASSLQGINSPLHF; cdr3_nt: TGCGCCAGCAGCTTACAGGGCATTAATTCACCCCTCCACTTT
v_call: TRBV6-5; clone_size: .; d_call: .; j_call: TRBJ1-6; cdr3_aa: CASSYGGSLYNSPLHF; cdr3_nt: TGTGCCAGCAGTTACGGAGGGTCCCTTTATAATTCACCCCTCCACTTT
v_call: TRBV11-2; clone_size: .; d_call: .; j_call: TRBJ1-1; cdr3_aa: CASSHQRRAAEAFF; cdr3_nt: TGTGCCAGCAGCCACCAACGCAGGGCCGCGGAAGCTTTCTTT
v_call: TRBV6-5; clone_size: .; d_call: TRBD1; j_call: TRBJ2-7; cdr3_aa: CASSRHRGYEQYF; cdr3_nt: TGTGCCAGCAGTAGACACAGGGGTTACGAGCAGTACTTC
v_call: TRBV28; clone_size: .; d_call: .; j_call: TRBJ1-2; cdr3_aa: CASSLFNLGADRNYGYTF; cdr3_nt: TGTGCCAGCAGTTTATTCAACTTAGGGGCCGACAGGAATTATGGCTACACCTTC
v_call: TRBV30; clone_size: .; d_call: .; j_call: TRBJ1-5; cdr3_aa: CAWSVRGGYQPQHF; cdr3_nt: TGTGCCTGGAGTGTACGCGGGGGGTATCAGCCCCAGCATTTT
v_call: TRBV7-9; clone_size: .; d_call: .; j_call: TRBJ1-3; cdr3_aa: CASSLAAGFRNTIYF; cdr3_nt: TGTGCCAGCAGCTTAGCGGCAGGGTTTAGAAACACCATATATTTT
v_call: TRBV19; clone_size: .; d_call: .; j_call: TRBJ2-2; cdr3_aa: CASSIQTNTGELFF; cdr3_nt: TGTGCCAGTAGTATCCAGACGAACACCGGGGAGCTGTTTTTT
v_call: TRBV4-1; clone_size: .; d_call: .; j_call: TRBJ1-1; cdr3_aa: CASSEAHTNTEAFF; cdr3_nt: TGCGCCAGCAGCGAAGCACATACGAACACTGAAGCTTTCTTT
v_call: TRBV6-1; clone_size: .; d_call: .; j_call: TRBJ2-1; cdr3_aa: CASSDPTLGDYNEQFF; cdr3_nt: TGTGCCAGCAGTGACCCAACGCTAGGAGATTACAATGAGCAGTTCTTC
v_call: TRBV6-5; clone_size: .; d_call: TRBD1; j_call: TRBJ2-1; cdr3_aa: CASTGQGASNNEQFF; cdr3_nt: TGTGCCAGCACCGGCCAGGGGGCAAGCAACAATGAGCAGTTCTTC
v_call: TRBV29-1; clone_size: .; d_call: TRBD2; j_call: TRBJ2-3; cdr3_aa: CSSRSGSTDTQYF; cdr3_nt: TGCAGCTCCCGTAGCGGGAGCACAGATACGCAGTATTTT
v_call: TRBV5-4; clone_size: many; d_call: .; j_call: TRBJ1-2; cdr3_aa: CASSLPGGAMNGYTF; cdr3_nt: TGTGCCAGCAGCCTGCCGGGGGGCGCGATGAATGGCTACACCTTC
v_call: TRBV6-1; clone_size: .; d_call: TRBD1; j_call: TRBJ1-2; cdr3_aa: CASSEFGTVYGYTF; cdr3_nt: TGTGCCAGCAGTGAATTCGGGACAGTCTATGGCTACACCTTC
v_call: TRBV28; clone_size: few; d_call: .; j_call: TRBJ1-5; cdr3_aa: CASSLPKAQGNQPQHF; cdr3_nt: TGTGCCAGCAGTTTACCTAAGGCACAGGGAAATCAGCCCCAGCATTTT
v_call: TRBV3-1/TRBV3-2; clone_size: once; d_call: .; j_call: TRBJ1-1; cdr3_aa: CASSPRTEFDEAFF; cdr3_nt: TGTGCCAGCAGCCCAAGGACAGAATTCGATGAAGCTTTCTTT
v_call: TRBV28; clone_size: .; d_call: TRBD2; j_call: TRBJ2-7; cdr3_aa: CASSRGLAGPYEQYF; cdr3_nt: TGTGCCAGCAGCCGAGGACTAGCGGGCCCCTACGAGCAGTACTTC
v_call: TRBV11-2; clone_size: .; d_call: TRBD2; j_call: TRBJ2-2; cdr3_aa: CASSLDPAGATTHAPGELFF; cdr3_nt: TGTGCCAGCAGCTTAGATCCGGCGGGAGCCACCACTCATGCTCCCGGGGAGCTGTTTTTT
v_call: TRBV4-1; clone_size: once; d_call: TRBD1; j_call: TRBJ2-1; cdr3_aa: CASSQGGQGWNEQFF; cdr3_nt: TGCGCCAGCAGCCAAGGGGGACAGGGGTGGAATGAGCAGTTCTTC
v_call: TRBV12-3/TRBV12-4; clone_size: .; d_call: TRBD1; j_call: TRBJ1-2; cdr3_aa: CASSTGGNYGYTF; cdr3_nt: TGTGCCAGCAGTACAGGGGGCAACTATGGCTACACCTTC